The entry that follows covers one T cell receptor (beta chain) sequence. The antigen remains unidentified. In germline, CDR1 is LNHDA, CDR2 SQIVND (reference sequence). CDR3 length equals 17 residues. V shed 1 base, J shed 6 bases, and the junction held 9 bases outside the gene matches. Assaying covered some 10^5 TCR templates per sample. Profiling relied on immunoSEQ multiplex PCR, and the TCRdb table lists in-frame clones only, not all of them. This sample yields more than 75,000 clones, of which roughly 93% are seen a single time; roughly 7.1% belongs to the top ten. The sample is drawn from a study of siplizumab effects on memory and regulatory T cells. Points from the study as a whole: There was no confirmation of the suppressive function of proliferating Tregs from siplizumab cultures. A mean of about 70% of mappable alloreactive CD4+ clones were Treg-derived with siplizumab, compared with approximately 29% in controls. Proliferating CD4+ or CD8+ clones, roughly 75-95% of them, lacked an assignable naive or memory phenotype.

Sequencing was performed on CD8+ T cells sorted from blood. The gene calls are TRBV19 and TRBJ2-7; 13 bases line up with TRBD2. This TCR was recovered from a human donor in good health. The DNA of the CDR3 is TGTGCCAGTAGTATAGGATCCGCGGGACTAGCGGGGTTCGAGCAGTACTTC. Amino acid sequence: CASSIGSAGLAGFEQYF.